These 24 T cell receptor beta chains share one sample of origin, sequenced in a study of cytomegalovirus exposure and HLA in healthy donors. Libraries were prepared by immunoSEQ multiplex PCR; TCRdb keeps only in-frame clonotypes and omits some of them. The sample includes 250,000 or so clones, roughly nine tenths of them seen just once. Material for sequencing was PBMCs. The receptors come from a man aged 18 to 30 in good health and CMV-seropositive.

The V call is TRBV11-2, the J call TRBJ2-7; 7 nucleotides match TRBD1. The CDR3 is 14 amino acids. V shed 8 bases, J shed 2 bases, and the junction held 9 bases outside the gene matches. Looked up from germline, CDR1 is SGHAT and CDR2 is FQNNGV. CDR3 in amino acids: CASAGDSVPYEQYF. DNA of the CDR3: TGTGCCAGCGCCGGGGACAGCGTTCCCTACGAGCAGTACTTC.

This chain uses TRBV4-1 with TRBJ2-1; the match to TRBD2 covers 15 bases. The CDR3 contains 21 residues. CDR1 is MGHRA, CDR2 YSYEKL, per germline. Trimming at V came to 0 bases and at J to 0 bases, leaving 9 bases not matched to a gene. CDR3 nucleotide sequence: TGCGCCAGCAGCCAAGAACCTTGGACTAGCGGGAGGGTCAGCTCCTACAATGAGCAGTTCTTC. Translation gives CASSQEPWTSGRVSSYNEQFF.

The rearrangement links TRBV5-4 to TRBJ1-2; D gene ambiguous. Deletions cut 4 bases from V and 4 bases from J, with 14 bases between. The CDR3 totals 14 residues. Germline CDR1 SGHNT, CDR2 YYREEE (reference sequence). CDR3 loop: CASSPDGSRYGYTF. Written as DNA, the CDR3 is TGTGCCAGCAGCCCCGACGGCAGCCGCTATGGCTACACCTTC.

The chain joins TRBV6-5 to TRBJ2-7; 8 positions match TRBD2. The germline V gene encodes CDR1 MNHEY and CDR2 SVGAGI. CDR3 length equals 14 residues. J was trimmed by 5 bases and V by 0 bases; bases with no gene match: 3. CDR3 loop: CASSYSRGVHEQYF. CDR3 sequence (DNA): TGTGCCAGCAGTTACTCGCGGGGGGTCCACGAGCAGTACTTC.

The chain combines TRBV27 with TRBJ2-3; unclear D gene. V lost 2 bases, J lost 3 bases, and 6 bases lay in between. The CDR3 sequence is 13 residues long. The germline CDR1 and CDR2 sequences are MNHEY and SMNVEV (reference sequence). DNA for the CDR3: TGTGCCAGCAGTTTACTGACTACAGATACGCAGTATTTT. Encoded protein: CASSLLTTDTQYF.

DNA of the CDR3: TGCGCCAGCAGCTTGACGGGAATCTACGAGCAGTACTTC. It encodes CASSLTGIYEQYF. The chain combines TRBV5-1 with TRBJ2-7; tentative D call: TRBD2 (5 bases). V lost 1 base and J lost 3, with 8 bases in between. Germline loops: CDR1 SGHRS, CDR2 YFSETQ. CDR3 length: 13 residues.

The chain employs TRBV5-4 and TRBJ1-1, with a tentative D call TRBD1 (5 bases). The germline V gene encodes CDR1 SGHNT and CDR2 YYREEE (reference sequence). Trimming left V 4 bases short and J 4 bases short, with 11 bases between. This CDR3 has 13 residues. CDR3 nucleotide sequence: TGTGCCAGCAGCGGGACTTCCCTCACTGAAGCTTTCTTT. Encoded protein: CASSGTSLTEAFF.

The chain recombines TRBV19 with TRBJ2-2; 9 nucleotides agree with TRBD2. The germline V gene has CDR1 LNHDA and CDR2 SQIVND (reference sequence). The CDR3 consists of 14 residues. The V and J ends lost 5 bases and 5 bases, in that order; junction bases with no gene match: 3. The CDR3 here is CASSPTSGTGELFF. CDR3 nucleotides: TGTGCCAGTAGTCCGACTAGCGGAACCGGGGAGCTGTTTTTT.

V gene TRBV5-1 combines with J gene TRBJ1-1; D is ambiguous. The CDR3 loop spans 13 amino acids. Germline values: CDR1 SGHRS, CDR2 YFSETQ. V was shortened by 1 base and J by 5 bases, with 9 bases between the two germline ends. The CDR3 loop is CASSLSEATEAFF. The CDR3 region has the DNA TGCGCCAGCAGCTTGTCGGAGGCGACTGAAGCTTTCTTT.

This clone was found a few times. The rearrangement joins TRBV27 to TRBJ2-1; D gene ambiguous. Trimming cost V 2 bases and J 8 bases, with 10 bases left between them. Germline V gene sequence: CDR1 MNHEY, CDR2 SMNVEV (reference sequence). This CDR3 comprises 13 residues. CDR3 nucleotide sequence: TGTGCCAGCAGTTTAGGTGGGGTACATGAGCAGTTCTTC. As protein: CASSLGGVHEQFF.

This rearrangement joins TRBV25-1 to TRBJ2-1, with D perhaps TRBD1 (6 bases). Germline loops: CDR1 MGHDK, CDR2 SYGVNS. V was pared by 3 bases and J by 10 bases, with 22 bases between. This CDR3 is built from 16 residues. The CDR3 sequence: CASSDSGGHKVREQFF. DNA of the CDR3: TGTGCCAGCAGTGACTCTGGGGGACATAAGGTTCGCGAGCAGTTCTTC. Together with reference TRBV25-1 and TRBJ2-1, the CDR3 gives the full variable domain: EADIYQTPRYLVIGTGKKITLECSQTMGHDKMYWYQQDPGMELHLIHYSYGVNSTEKGDLSSESTVSRIRTEHFPLTLESARPSHTSQYLCASSDSGGHKVREQFFGPGTRLTVL.

V is TRBV6-5 and J is TRBJ2-1; tentative D call: TRBD1 (5 bases). The CDR3 has 13 residues. Trimming cost V 0 bases and J 6 bases, with 6 bases left between them. Germline V gene data show CDR1 as MNHEY and CDR2 as SVGAGI. CDR3 DNA sequence: TGTGCCAGCAGTTACTCGGGGCCCAATGAGCAGTTCTTC. Amino acid sequence: CASSYSGPNEQFF.

This chain connects TRBV25-1 to TRBJ2-5; no reliable D call. V lost 8 bases and J lost 0, with 10 bases in between. The CDR3 runs 13 residues. Germline assignment: CDR1 MGHDK and CDR2 SYGVNS. CDR3 in amino acids: CASGDGNQETQYF. Here the CDR3 DNA reads TGTGCCAGCGGGGATGGGAACCAAGAGACCCAGTACTTC.

This clone has just a few counts. The chain couples TRBV18 to TRBJ1-1; D uncertain. The CDR3 extends over 13 amino acids. Trimming cost V 5 bases and J 2 bases, with 9 bases left between them. Germline values: CDR1 KGHSH, CDR2 LQKENI. DNA of the CDR3: TGTGCCAGCTCATTTGACAAAAACACTGAAGCTTTCTTT. Its protein product is CASSFDKNTEAFF.

The chain couples TRBV28 to TRBJ2-1; 9 bases line up with TRBD2. J lost 8 bases, V lost 3 bases, and 5 bases had no gene match. Germline V lookup: CDR1 MDHEN, CDR2 SYDVKM. The CDR3 is 14 residues long. This CDR3 is CASSFSGRGDEQFF. CDR3 nucleotides: TGTGCCAGCAGTTTTAGCGGGAGAGGCGATGAGCAGTTCTTC.

CDR3 DNA: TGTGCCAGCAGTTACTCTTTCGAAGGGGACGGCTACACCTTC. Amino acids: CASSYSFEGDGYTF. The V and J genes are TRBV6-5 and TRBJ1-2; possible D gene TRBD1, 5 bases. Germline CDR1 is MNHEY and CDR2 is SVGAGI. The CDR3 has 14 amino acids. Trimming took 0 bases from V and 8 from J, leaving 13 bases between them.

This chain links TRBV6-5 with TRBJ1-3; 8 bases line up with TRBD1. The CDR3 loop spans 15 amino acids. J was trimmed by 4 bases and V by 5 bases; bases with no gene match: 7. Germline assignment: CDR1 MNHEY and CDR2 SVGAGI. In DNA, the CDR3 is TGTGCCAGCAGTCCAGGGGGCGCGGGAGGAAACACCATATATTTT. Encoded protein: CASSPGGAGGNTIYF.

The rearrangement links TRBV4-1 to TRBJ2-1, with D maybe TRBD2 (6 bases). Trimming stripped 4 bases from V and 7 bases from J, with 26 bases between. Germline lookup yields CDR1 MGHRA and CDR2 YSYEKL. The CDR3 is 18 residues long. CDR3 residues: CASSRTRNPGTASNEQFF. The CDR3 DNA sequence: TGCGCCAGCAGCCGAACCCGAAACCCGGGGACTGCCTCGAATGAGCAGTTCTTC.

The rearrangement links TRBV13 to TRBJ2-1; 9 bases match TRBD2. The CDR3 runs 15 residues. Germline values: CDR1 PRHDT, CDR2 FYEKMQ (reference sequence). The ends lost 5 bases at V and 5 bases at J; junction bases unmatched: 7. DNA of the CDR3: TGTGCCAGCAGCGTAATAGCGGGAGACCACAATGAGCAGTTCTTC. Protein: CASSVIAGDHNEQFF. Combining the CDR3 with reference TRBV13 and TRBJ2-1 gives the whole variable domain AAGVIQSPRHLIKEKRETATLKCYPIPRHDTVYWYQQGPGQDPQFLISFYEKMQSDKGSIPDRFSAQQFSDYHSELNMSSLELGDSALYFCASSVIAGDHNEQFFGPGTRLTVL.

The chain employs TRBV7-9 and TRBJ2-5; D possibly corresponds to TRBD1 (6 bases). Deletions cut 0 bases from V and 12 bases from J, with 14 bases between. The CDR3 extends over 13 amino acids. Germline CDR1 and CDR2: SEHNR and FQNEAQ (reference sequence). In nucleotides, the CDR3 is TGTGCCAGCAGCTTAGCGAGTCAGGGGCCGAAGTACTTC. Its protein is CASSLASQGPKYF.

The V and J genes are TRBV5-8 and TRBJ2-7; D may be TRBD1 (6 bases). The V end lost 6 bases, the J end lost 2 bases, and 21 bases lay between the germline ends. The CDR3 extends over 16 amino acids. The germline gives CDR1 SGHTS, CDR2 YDEGEE. CDR3 bases: TGTGCCAGCATCCGCCTCCCGGGACACCTAACCTACGAGCAGTACTTC. Its protein is CASIRLPGHLTYEQYF.

V gene TRBV18 combines with J gene TRBJ1-2; weak D call: TRBD1 (6 bases). Germline V gene sequence: CDR1 KGHSH, CDR2 LQKENI. This CDR3 comprises 15 residues. Trimming took 3 bases from V and 7 from J, leaving 18 bases between them. CDR3 protein: CASSPRQAADGGYTF. Written as DNA, the CDR3 is TGTGCCAGCTCACCCCGACAGGCCGCGGATGGTGGCTACACCTTC. The complete variable domain, with remaining parts taken from reference TRBV18 and TRBJ1-2, reads NAGVMQNPRHLVRRRGQEARLRCSPMKGHSHVYWYRQLPEEGLKFMVYLQKENIIDESGMPKERFSAEFPKEGPSILRIQQVVRGDSAAYFCASSPRQAADGGYTFGSGTRLTVV.

The chain has TRBV2 and TRBJ1-3; unclear D gene. The CDR3 has 15 amino acids. Germline CDR1 and CDR2: SNHLY and FYNNEI. Trimming left V 8 bases short and J 0 bases short, with 14 bases between. This chain's CDR3 is CASLLSGNSGNTIYF. The CDR3 DNA is TGTGCCAGCTTACTCTCGGGCAACTCTGGAAACACCATATATTTT.

The CDR3 sequence: CASSLLVRISNQPQHF. In DNA form, the CDR3 reads TGTGCCAGCAGTTTACTGGTACGCATTAGCAATCAGCCCCAGCATTTT. This rearrangement joins TRBV28 to TRBJ1-5; D is unclear. The CDR3 consists of 16 residues. V lost 2 bases and J lost 0, with 11 bases in between. Germline CDR1 and CDR2: MDHEN and SYDVKM.